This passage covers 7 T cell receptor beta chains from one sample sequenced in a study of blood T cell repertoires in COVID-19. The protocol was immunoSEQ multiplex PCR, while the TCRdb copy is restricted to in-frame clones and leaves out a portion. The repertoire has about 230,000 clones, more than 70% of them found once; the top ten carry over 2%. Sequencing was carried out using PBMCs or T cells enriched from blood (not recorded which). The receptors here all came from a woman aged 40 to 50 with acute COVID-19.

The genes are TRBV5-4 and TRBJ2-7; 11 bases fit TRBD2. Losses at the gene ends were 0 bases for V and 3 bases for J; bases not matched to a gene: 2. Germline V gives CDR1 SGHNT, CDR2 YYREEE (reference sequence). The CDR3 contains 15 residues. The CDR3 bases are TGTGCCAGCAGCTTGGGGCTAGCGGGGGGCTACGAGCAGTACTTC. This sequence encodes CASSLGLAGGYEQYF.

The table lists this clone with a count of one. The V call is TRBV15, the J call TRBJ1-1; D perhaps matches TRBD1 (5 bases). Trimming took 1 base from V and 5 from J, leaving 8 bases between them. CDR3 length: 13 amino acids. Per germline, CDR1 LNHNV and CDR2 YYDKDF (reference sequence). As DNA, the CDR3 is TGTGCCACCAGCAGAGCAGGGAGGACTGAAGCTTTCTTT. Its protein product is CATSRAGRTEAFF.

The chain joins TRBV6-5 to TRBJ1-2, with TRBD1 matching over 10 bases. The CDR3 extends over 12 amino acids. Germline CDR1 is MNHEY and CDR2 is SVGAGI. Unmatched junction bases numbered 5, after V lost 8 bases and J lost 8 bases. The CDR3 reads CASGTGVWGYTF. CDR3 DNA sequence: TGTGCCAGCGGGACAGGGGTTTGGGGCTACACCTTC.

The CDR3 sequence: CASSLQGYQEKLFF. CDR3 DNA sequence: TGCGCCAGCAGCCTACAGGGTTATCAAGAAAAACTGTTTTTT. V gene TRBV5-1 combines with J gene TRBJ1-4, with a weak D call TRBD1 (6 bases). V lost 4 bases and J lost 8, with 15 bases in between. The germline V gene has CDR1 SGHRS and CDR2 YFSETQ. CDR3 length equals 14 residues.

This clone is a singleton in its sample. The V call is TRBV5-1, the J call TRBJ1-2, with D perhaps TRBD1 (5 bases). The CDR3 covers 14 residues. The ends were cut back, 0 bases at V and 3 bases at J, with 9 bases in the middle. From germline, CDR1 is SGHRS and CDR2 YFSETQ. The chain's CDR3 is CASSLGVQDYGYTF. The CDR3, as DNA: TGCGCCAGCAGCTTGGGGGTACAGGACTATGGCTACACCTTC.

The CDR3 is CASSLNRGSNEQFF. In nucleotides, the CDR3 is TGTGCCAGCAGTTTAAACAGGGGTAGCAATGAGCAGTTCTTC. The rearrangement joins TRBV27 to TRBJ2-1, with 7 bases identical to TRBD1. V gave up 2 bases and J gave up 6 bases; unmatched junction bases: 4. This CDR3 comprises 14 residues. The germline CDR1 and CDR2 sequences are MNHEY and SMNVEV (reference sequence).

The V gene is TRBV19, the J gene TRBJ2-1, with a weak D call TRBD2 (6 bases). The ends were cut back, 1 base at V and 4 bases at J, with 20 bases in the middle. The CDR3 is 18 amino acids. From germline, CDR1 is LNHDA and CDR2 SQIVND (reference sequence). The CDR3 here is CASSIGGGVQENYNEQFF. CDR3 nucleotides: TGTGCCAGTAGTATAGGTGGAGGGGTACAAGAGAATTACAATGAGCAGTTCTTC.